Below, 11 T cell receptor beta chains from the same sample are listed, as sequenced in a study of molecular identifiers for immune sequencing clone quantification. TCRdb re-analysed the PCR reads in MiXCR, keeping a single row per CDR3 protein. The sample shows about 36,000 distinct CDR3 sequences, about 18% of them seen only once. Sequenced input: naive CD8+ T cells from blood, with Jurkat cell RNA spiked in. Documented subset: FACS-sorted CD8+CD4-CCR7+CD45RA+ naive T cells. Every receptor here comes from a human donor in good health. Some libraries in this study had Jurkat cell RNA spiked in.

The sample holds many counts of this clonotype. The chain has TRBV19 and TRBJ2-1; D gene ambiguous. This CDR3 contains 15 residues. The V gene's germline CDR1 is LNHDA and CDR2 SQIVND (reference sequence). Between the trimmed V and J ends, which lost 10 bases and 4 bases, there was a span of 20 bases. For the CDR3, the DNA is TGTGCCACCGTCCTTAAGCGAGGCCCGTACAATGAGCAGTTCTTC. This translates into CATVLKRGPYNEQFF.

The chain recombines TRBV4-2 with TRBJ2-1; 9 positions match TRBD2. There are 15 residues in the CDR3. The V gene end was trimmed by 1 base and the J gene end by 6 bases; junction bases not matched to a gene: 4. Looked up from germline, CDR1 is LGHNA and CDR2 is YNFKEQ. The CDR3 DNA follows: TGTGCCAGCAGCCAAGGGGTAGCGGGAGTCAATGAGCAGTTCTTC. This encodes CASSQGVAGVNEQFF.

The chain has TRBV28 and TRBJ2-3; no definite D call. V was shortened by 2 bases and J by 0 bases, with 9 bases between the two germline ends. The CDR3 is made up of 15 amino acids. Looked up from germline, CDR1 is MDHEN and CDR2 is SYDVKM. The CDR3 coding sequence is TGTGCCAGCAGTTTAGGGCAGGCTAGCACAGATACGCAGTATTTT. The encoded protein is CASSLGQASTDTQYF.

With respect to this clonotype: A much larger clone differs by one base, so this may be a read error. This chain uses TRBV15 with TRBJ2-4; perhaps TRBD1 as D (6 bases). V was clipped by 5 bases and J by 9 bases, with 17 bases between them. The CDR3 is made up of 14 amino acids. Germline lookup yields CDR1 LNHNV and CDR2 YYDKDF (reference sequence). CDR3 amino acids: CATSERQGLFIQYF. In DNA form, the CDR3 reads TGTGCCACCAGCGAGAGGCAGGGGCTCTTCATTCAGTACTTC.

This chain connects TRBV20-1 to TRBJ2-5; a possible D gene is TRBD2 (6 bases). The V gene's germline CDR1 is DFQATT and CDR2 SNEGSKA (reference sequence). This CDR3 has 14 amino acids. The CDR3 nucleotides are TGCAGCGCTGGGGCTAGCGTAGCGAGGAAGACCCAGTACTTC. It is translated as CSAGASVARKTQYF.

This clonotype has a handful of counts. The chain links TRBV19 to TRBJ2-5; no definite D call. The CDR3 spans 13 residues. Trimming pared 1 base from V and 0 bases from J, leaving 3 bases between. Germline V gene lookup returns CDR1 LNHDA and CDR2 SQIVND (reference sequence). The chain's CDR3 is CASSIVDQETQYF. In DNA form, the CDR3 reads TGTGCCAGTAGTATAGTGGACCAAGAGACCCAGTACTTC. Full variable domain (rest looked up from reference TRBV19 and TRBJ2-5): DGGITQSPKYLFRKEGQNVTLSCEQNLNHDAMYWYRQDPGQGLRLIYYSQIVNDFQKGDIAEGYSVSREKKESFPLTVTSAQKNPTAFYLCASSIVDQETQYFGPGTRLLVL.

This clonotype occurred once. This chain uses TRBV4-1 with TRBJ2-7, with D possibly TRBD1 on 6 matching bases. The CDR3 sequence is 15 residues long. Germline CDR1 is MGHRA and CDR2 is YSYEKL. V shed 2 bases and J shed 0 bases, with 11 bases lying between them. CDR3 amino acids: CASSQTGTSSYEQYF. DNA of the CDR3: TGCGCCAGCAGCCAAACAGGGACAAGCTCCTACGAGCAGTACTTC.

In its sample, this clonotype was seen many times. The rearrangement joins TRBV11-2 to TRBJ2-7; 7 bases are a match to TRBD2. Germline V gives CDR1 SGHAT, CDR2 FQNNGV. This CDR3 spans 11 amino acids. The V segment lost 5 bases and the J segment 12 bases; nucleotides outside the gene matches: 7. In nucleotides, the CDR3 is TGTGCCAGCAGCCCCGCGGGAGTTCTGTACTTC. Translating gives CASSPAGVLYF.

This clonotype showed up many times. The CDR3 reads CATSRWDRFNEQFF. CDR3 DNA sequence: TGTGCCACCAGCAGATGGGACCGATTCAATGAGCAGTTCTTC. The V gene is TRBV15, the J gene TRBJ2-1; possibly TRBD1 or TRBD2 for D (5 bases each). Germline V CDR1 and CDR2: LNHNV, YYDKDF (reference sequence). The ends were cut back, 2 bases at V and 6 bases at J, with 11 bases in the middle. The CDR3 has 14 amino acids.

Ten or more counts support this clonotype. Written as DNA, the CDR3 is TGTGCCAGCAGCCCCTTACCCGGGACAGGGAAAAAACTGTTTTTT. It specifies CASSPLPGTGKKLFF. The V gene is TRBV7-9, the J gene TRBJ1-4, with 9 bases that match TRBD1. Germline loops: CDR1 SEHNR, CDR2 FQNEAQ (reference sequence). Losses at the gene ends were 5 bases for V and 9 bases for J; bases not matched to a gene: 10. The CDR3 extends over 15 amino acids.

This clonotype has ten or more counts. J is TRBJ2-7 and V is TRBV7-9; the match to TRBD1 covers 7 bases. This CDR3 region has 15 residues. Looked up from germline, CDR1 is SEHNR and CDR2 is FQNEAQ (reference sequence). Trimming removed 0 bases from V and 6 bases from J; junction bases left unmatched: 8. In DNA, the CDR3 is TGTGCCAGCAGCTTAGCGCATAGGGGGCTAAGCGAGCAGTACTTC. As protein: CASSLAHRGLSEQYF.